Ten or more counts support the clone carrying this T cell receptor beta chain. TCRdb ran MiXCR on the RT-PCR reads and lists one entry per CDR3 protein. The repertoire holds hundreds of thousands of distinct CDR3 sequences, with 14% as singletons. Germline values: CDR1 LGHNA, CDR2 YSLEER. V was clipped by 6 bases and J by 4 bases, with 12 bases between them. The CDR3 loop spans 14 amino acids. Sequenced material: memory CD4+ T cells from blood. The genes are TRBV4-3 and TRBJ2-2; D perhaps matches TRBD1 (5 bases). The clonotype originates from a female donor in good health, serving as a healthy control. The CDR3 is CASRPGHGTGELFF. The CDR3 nucleotides read TGCGCCAGCAGACCCGGACACGGCACCGGGGAGCTGTTTTTT.